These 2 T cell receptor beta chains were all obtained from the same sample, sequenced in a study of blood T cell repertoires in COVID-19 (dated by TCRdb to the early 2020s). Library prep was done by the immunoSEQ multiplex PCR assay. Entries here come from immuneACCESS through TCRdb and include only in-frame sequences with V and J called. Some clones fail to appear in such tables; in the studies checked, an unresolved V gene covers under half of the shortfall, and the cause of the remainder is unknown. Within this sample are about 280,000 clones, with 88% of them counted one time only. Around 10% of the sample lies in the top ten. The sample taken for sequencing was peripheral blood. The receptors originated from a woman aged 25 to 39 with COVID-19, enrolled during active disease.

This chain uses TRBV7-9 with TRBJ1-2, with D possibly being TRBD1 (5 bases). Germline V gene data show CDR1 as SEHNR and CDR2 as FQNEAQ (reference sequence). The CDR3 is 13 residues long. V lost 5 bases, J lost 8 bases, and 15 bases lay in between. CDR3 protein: CASSTWTQGGYTF. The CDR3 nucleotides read TGTGCCAGCAGCACTTGGACCCAGGGCGGCTACACCTTC.

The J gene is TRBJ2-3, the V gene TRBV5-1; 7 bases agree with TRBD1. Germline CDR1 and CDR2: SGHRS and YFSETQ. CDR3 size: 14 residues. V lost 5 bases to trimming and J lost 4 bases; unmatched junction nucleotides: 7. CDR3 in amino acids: CASSNRGRSDTQYF. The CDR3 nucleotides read TGCGCCAGCAGTAACAGGGGTAGGTCAGATACGCAGTATTTT.